A single sample gave rise to the 26 T cell receptor beta chains below, sequenced in a study of breast tumors, draining lymph nodes, adjacent tissues. Using its own MiXCR run on the multiplex PCR reads, TCRdb lists one record per CDR3 protein. This sample has roughly 19,000 distinct CDR3 sequences; roughly 50% occur once, and the top ten carry 7.5% to 9%. Sequencing used breast tumor tissue. These receptors were obtained from a female donor with breast cancer. Some clones in this sample may be carry-over from other donors' samples.

Comment on this clonotype: With a much larger clone just one base away, this may be a read error. The CDR3 nucleotides are TGTGCCGGCAGTTACTCGAAGGCCGTGAACACTGAAGCTTTCTTT. This codes for CAGSYSKAVNTEAFF. The genes are TRBV6-5 and TRBJ1-1; D is undetermined. Per the germline V gene, CDR1 is MNHEY and CDR2 is SVGAGI. CDR3 length: 15 residues.

This clonotype showed up many times. This chain connects TRBV19 to TRBJ2-1; no firm D call. This CDR3 is 14 amino acids long. The ends were cut back, 8 bases at V and 2 bases at J, with 13 bases in the middle. Germline loops: CDR1 LNHDA, CDR2 SQIVND (reference sequence). DNA of the CDR3: TGTGCCAGTCAATTGCGGCTAACCTACAATGAGCAGTTCTTC. This codes for CASQLRLTYNEQFF.

In the case of this clonotype: Germline is not matched at one junction end, which may reflect a read error. The V gene is TRBV19, the J gene TRBJ2-5; perhaps TRBD1 as D (7 bases). The CDR3 has 14 residues. Germline V gene lookup returns CDR1 LNHDA and CDR2 SQIVND (reference sequence). DNA of the CDR3: TGTGCCAGTATTGGCAGGGGGGACCAAGAGACCCGGTGCTTC. It encodes CASIGRGDQETRCF.

This clonotype has only one observation. The chain is built from TRBV5-1 and TRBJ1-6; 9 nucleotides agree with TRBD1. The CDR3 runs to 15 residues. Germline trimming cut 0 bases from V and 7 bases from J; bases unmatched to any gene: 2. Germline CDR1 reads SGHRS; CDR2 reads YFSETQ. The DNA of the CDR3 is TGCGCCAGCAGCTTGGTTGGGACAGGGAATTCACCCCTCCACTTT. This encodes CASSLVGTGNSPLHF.

This clonotype was seen repeatedly, ten times or more. V gene TRBV30 combines with J gene TRBJ1-6; 7 nucleotides agree with TRBD1. This CDR3 is built from 15 residues. Germline trimming cut 0 bases from V and 5 bases from J; bases unmatched to any gene: 4. Germline V gene lookup returns CDR1 GTSNPN and CDR2 SVGIG (reference sequence). Written as DNA, the CDR3 is TGTGCCTGGAGTGTACAGGGGTCCGATAATTCACCCCTCCACTTT. Translation gives CAWSVQGSDNSPLHF.

CDR3 nucleotides: TGCAGTGCTAGCGGGGTTGGGGATGGCTACACCTTC. Encoded protein: CSASGVGDGYTF. This chain joins TRBV20-1 and TRBJ1-2; D remains ambiguous. The CDR3 is 12 amino acids. V gave up 3 bases and J gave up 6 bases, with 11 bases separating them. CDR1 DFQATT and CDR2 SNEGSKA come from the germline V gene (reference sequence).

This clonotype was detected once. The J gene is TRBJ2-3, the V gene TRBV20-1, with 13 nucleotides matching TRBD2. From germline, CDR1 is DFQATT and CDR2 SNEGSKA (reference sequence). CDR3 length: 16 residues. Trimming at V came to 6 bases and at J to 4 bases, leaving 10 bases not matched to a gene. The CDR3 is CSAEGLAGEVADTQYF. The CDR3 coding sequence is TGCAGTGCGGAAGGACTAGCGGGAGAGGTCGCAGATACGCAGTATTTT.

About this clonotype: This CDR3 is missing its conserved last phenylalanine or tryptophan, likely due to a read error. The V gene is TRBV7-2, the J gene TRBJ2-3; no clear D gene. Germline assignment: CDR1 SGHTA and CDR2 FQGNSA. This CDR3 contains 14 residues. V was trimmed by 4 bases and J by 2 bases, leaving 10 bases between them. This CDR3 is CASSYTSDTDTQYL. CDR3 in DNA: TGTGCCAGCAGCTATACCAGCGACACAGATACGCAGTATCTT.

This clonotype is labeled medium-sized. This chain uses TRBV29-1 with TRBJ2-2, with 11 bases aligning to TRBD2. CDR1 is SQVTM and CDR2 is ANQGSEA in the germline V gene. This CDR3 comprises 16 residues. The V segment lost 6 bases and the J segment 2 bases; nucleotides outside the gene matches: 8. Here the CDR3 DNA reads TGCAGCGTCGCAGGGACTAGCGGCAGAAACACCGGGGAGCTGTTTTTT. Translation gives CSVAGTSGRNTGELFF.

Within the sample, this clonotype is medium-sized (0.01 to 0.1%). The rearrangement joins TRBV18 to TRBJ2-7, with 8 bases lining up with TRBD1. The length of the CDR3 is 17 residues. Trimming took 6 bases from V and 6 from J; bases not matched to a gene: 19. Looked up from germline, CDR1 is KGHSH and CDR2 is LQKENI. This CDR3 reads CASSYYRQGLVGTEQYF. CDR3 bases: TGTGCCAGCTCTTACTACCGACAGGGGCTGGTCGGGACCGAGCAGTACTTC.

In its sample, this clonotype is medium-sized (0.01 to 0.1%). The chain is built from TRBV13 and TRBJ2-3, with 11 bases fitting TRBD2. The V gene end was trimmed by 6 bases and the J gene end by 3 bases; junction bases not matched to a gene: 8. Germline V gene sequence: CDR1 PRHDT, CDR2 FYEKMQ (reference sequence). The CDR3 has 16 residues. CDR3 sequence: CASSWGTSGQTDTQYF. The CDR3 DNA sequence: TGTGCCAGCAGTTGGGGGACTAGCGGACAGACAGATACGCAGTATTTT.

This clonotype was observed many times. This clone may be a read error of a much larger clone one base away. The chain is built from TRBV9 and TRBJ2-6; the D gene could be TRBD1 or TRBD2 (5 bases each). This CDR3 comprises 17 residues. Germline V lookup: CDR1 SGDLS, CDR2 YYNGEE. CDR3 DNA: TGTGCCAGCAGCGTTAGAGGGGAGACTGTCAGGGCCACCGTCCTGACTTTC. Translating it yields CASSVRGETVRATVLTF.

The chain has TRBV6-1 and TRBJ1-2; no clear D. From germline, CDR1 is MNHNS and CDR2 SASEGT. V lost 5 bases, J lost 4 bases, and 11 bases lay in between. The CDR3 is 13 residues long. DNA of the CDR3: TGTGCCAGCAGTTACGGGTCTACCTATGGCTACACCTTC. It codes for CASSYGSTYGYTF.

J is TRBJ2-1 and V is TRBV20-1; TRBD2 aligns across 9 bases. After removal of 6 bases from V and 3 bases from J, the junction contained 6 bases not matched to a gene. Germline CDR1 reads DFQATT; CDR2 reads SNEGSKA (reference sequence). The CDR3 contains 14 residues. The CDR3 region is CSAISGRVYNEQFF. The CDR3, as DNA: TGCAGTGCGATTAGCGGGAGAGTCTACAATGAGCAGTTCTTC.

In this sample, this clonotype turned up many times. This chain connects TRBV19 to TRBJ1-5; 8 bases map to TRBD1. Trimming removed 0 bases from V and 6 bases from J; junction bases left unmatched: 4. The CDR3 covers 15 residues. CDR1 is LNHDA, CDR2 SQIVND, per germline (reference sequence). The CDR3 DNA is TGTGCCAGTAGTATAGACGACAGGGGCGGTCAGCCCCAGCATTTT. Translated: CASSIDDRGGQPQHF.

This clonotype was counted at least ten times. The chain couples TRBV11-3 to TRBJ1-3, with D hard to call. CDR1 and CDR2 (germline): SGHNT, YENEEA. Trimming shortened V by 2 bases and J by 6 bases, and 5 bases separated the two germline ends. The CDR3 loop spans 12 amino acids. CDR3 protein: CASSLPENTIYF. CDR3 bases: TGTGCCAGCAGCTTACCGGAAAACACCATATATTTT.

The rearrangement uses TRBV20-1 and TRBJ2-7; 11 bases are a match to TRBD2. The CDR3 runs 14 residues. V lost 5 bases, J lost 2 bases, and 5 bases stayed unmatched. CDR1 and CDR2 from the germline V gene are DFQATT and SNEGSKA (reference sequence). The DNA for the CDR3 is TGCAGTGCTCTCGGACTAGCGGGTGCCTACGAGCAGTACTTC. The encoded protein is CSALGLAGAYEQYF.

The chain joins TRBV29-1 to TRBJ2-3, with 9 bases identical to TRBD2. V dropped 6 bases and J dropped 3; count of bases not matched to a gene: 4. This CDR3 region has 13 residues. Per germline, CDR1 SQVTM and CDR2 ANQGSEA. The CDR3 is CSVGLAGTDTQYF. The CDR3 bases are TGCAGCGTGGGGCTAGCGGGAACAGATACGCAGTATTTT.

In its sample, this clonotype ranks as medium-sized. This chain uses TRBV11-3 with TRBJ2-1; a weak D match, TRBD2 (6 bases). Germline V gene sequence: CDR1 SGHNT, CDR2 YENEEA. Trimming left V 4 bases short and J 9 bases short, with 10 bases between. The CDR3 consists of 12 residues. This chain's CDR3 is CASSSGVREQFF. CDR3 bases: TGTGCCAGCAGCTCGGGGGTGCGTGAGCAGTTCTTC.

This clonotype was picked up many times. This chain joins TRBV5-8 and TRBJ2-5; 8 bases match TRBD2. The CDR3 contains 15 residues. The V and J ends lost 2 bases and 1 base, in that order; junction bases with no gene match: 4. Germline CDR1 SGHTS, CDR2 YDEGEE. The CDR3 spells CASSFTSGFQETQYF. CDR3 bases: TGTGCCAGCAGCTTTACTAGCGGATTCCAAGAGACCCAGTACTTC.

This clonotype was detected many times. A much larger clone differs by one base, so this may be a read error. The rearrangement links TRBV6-4 to TRBJ2-3; the match to TRBD1 covers 10 bases. Germline V gene sequence: CDR1 MRHNA, CDR2 SNTAGT. This CDR3 is built from 15 residues. The CDR3 here is CASSHSTGGADTQYF. The CDR3 DNA reads TGTGCCAGCAGTCACTCGACAGGGGGCGCAGATACGCAGTATTTT.

By share of the sample, this clonotype is medium-sized. The gene calls are TRBV6-1 and TRBJ2-6; no clear D. The CDR3 contains 15 residues. Germline CDR1 is MNHNS and CDR2 is SASEGT. V was pared by 2 bases and J by 2 bases, with 7 bases between. CDR3 DNA: TGTGCCAGCAGTGAAAGGGAACCTGGGGCCAACGTCCTGACTTTC. It encodes CASSEREPGANVLTF.

The chain is built from TRBV5-1 and TRBJ2-7; D ambiguous. This CDR3 region has 13 residues. V was cut by 0 bases and J by 6 bases, with 10 bases left in between. Looked up from germline, CDR1 is SGHRS and CDR2 is YFSETQ. The CDR3 sequence is CASSLDVVGEQYF. DNA of the CDR3: TGCGCCAGCAGCTTGGATGTGGTCGGCGAGCAGTACTTC.

The chain has TRBV12-3 or TRBV12-4 and TRBJ1-1, with D unresolved. The ends were cut back, 2 bases at V and 1 base at J, with 5 bases in the middle. The CDR3 is 13 amino acids. This chain's CDR3 is CASSLKENTEAFF. The CDR3 DNA follows: TGTGCCAGCAGTTTAAAGGAGAACACTGAAGCTTTCTTT.

Worth noting for this clonotype: This CDR3 fails to terminate in the conserved phenylalanine or tryptophan, so it likely reflects a read error. The chain couples TRBV19 to TRBJ2-1; the match to TRBD2 covers 9 bases. CDR3 length: 16 amino acids. Germline V gene sequence: CDR1 LNHDA, CDR2 SQIVND (reference sequence). CDR3 amino acids: CASSATSGPPPNDQFS. CDR3 in DNA: TGTGCCAGTAGCGCCACTAGCGGGCCCCCTCCAAATGATCAGTTCTCC.

V usage is TRBV11-2 and J usage is TRBJ2-1; 11 bases are shared with TRBD2. This CDR3 region has 14 residues. The junction had 5 bases not matched to a gene; V was cut back by 3 bases and J by 10 bases. In germline, CDR1 is SGHAT, CDR2 FQNNGV. CDR3 in amino acids: CASSFSGRAREQFF. CDR3 bases: TGTGCCAGCAGCTTTAGCGGGAGGGCCCGGGAGCAGTTCTTC.